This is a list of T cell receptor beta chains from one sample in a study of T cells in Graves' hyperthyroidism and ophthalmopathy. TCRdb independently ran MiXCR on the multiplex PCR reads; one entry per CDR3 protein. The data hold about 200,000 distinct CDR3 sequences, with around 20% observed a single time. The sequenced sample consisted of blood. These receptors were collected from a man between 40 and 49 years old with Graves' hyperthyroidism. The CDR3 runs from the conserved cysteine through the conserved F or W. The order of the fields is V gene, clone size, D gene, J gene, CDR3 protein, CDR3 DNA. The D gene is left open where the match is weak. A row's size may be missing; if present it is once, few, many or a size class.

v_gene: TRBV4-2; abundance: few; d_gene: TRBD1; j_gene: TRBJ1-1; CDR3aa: CASSPGGDLTEAFF; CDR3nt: TGTGCCAGCAGCCCAGGGGGCGATCTCACTGAAGCTTTCTTT
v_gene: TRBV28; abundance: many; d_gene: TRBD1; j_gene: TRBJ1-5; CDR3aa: CASSLSRGPQPQHF; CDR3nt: TGTGCCAGCAGTTTAAGCAGGGGGCCTCAGCCCCAGCATTTT
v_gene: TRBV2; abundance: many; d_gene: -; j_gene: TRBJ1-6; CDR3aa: CASSEEVDSLSSYNSPLHF; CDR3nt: TGTGCCAGCAGTGAAGAAGTTGACAGTTTAAGCTCCTATAATTCACCCCTCCACTTT
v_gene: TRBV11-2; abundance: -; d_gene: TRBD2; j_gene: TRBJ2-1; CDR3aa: CASSLLAVKFYNEQFF; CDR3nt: TGTGCCAGCAGCTTACTAGCGGTGAAATTCTACAATGAGCAGTTCTTC
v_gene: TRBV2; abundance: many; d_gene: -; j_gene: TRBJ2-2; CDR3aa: CASSDVGGGVGELFF; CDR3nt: TGTGCCAGCAGTGACGTAGGCGGGGGCGTCGGGGAGCTGTTTTTT
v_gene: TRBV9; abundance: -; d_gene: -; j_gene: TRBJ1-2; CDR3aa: CASTTSPGTALGYTF; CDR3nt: TGTGCCAGCACCACTAGCCCAGGGACGGCCCTGGGCTACACCTTC
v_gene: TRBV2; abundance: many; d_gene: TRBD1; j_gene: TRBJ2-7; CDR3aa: CASSELGTGAVEQYF; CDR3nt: TGTGCCAGCAGTGAATTGGGGACAGGGGCCGTGGAGCAGTACTTC
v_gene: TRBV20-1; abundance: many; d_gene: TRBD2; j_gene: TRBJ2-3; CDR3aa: CSFPLAGGTDTQYF; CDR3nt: TGCAGTTTCCCTCTAGCGGGGGGCACAGATACGCAGTATTTT
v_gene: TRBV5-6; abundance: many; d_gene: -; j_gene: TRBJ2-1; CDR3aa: CASSLLGEYNEQFF; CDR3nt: TGTGCCAGCAGCTTGCTCGGGGAGTATAATGAGCAGTTCTTC
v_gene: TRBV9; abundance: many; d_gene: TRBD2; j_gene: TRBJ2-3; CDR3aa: CASSVSGGLTPTDTQYF; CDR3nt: TGTGCCAGCAGCGTCTCGGGGGGTCTTACTCCCACAGATACGCAGTATTTT
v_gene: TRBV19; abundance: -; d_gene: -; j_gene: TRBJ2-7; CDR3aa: CASSPRERGGDEQYF; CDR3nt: TGTGCCAGTAGTCCCCGGGAGAGGGGGGGTGACGAGCAGTACTTC
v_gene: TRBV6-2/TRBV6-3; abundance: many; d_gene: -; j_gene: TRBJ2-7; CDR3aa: CASSPPQPTYEQYF; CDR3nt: TGTGCCAGCAGTCCTCCCCAACCAACCTACGAGCAGTACTTC
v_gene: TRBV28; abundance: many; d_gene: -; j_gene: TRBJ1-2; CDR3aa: CASSLGGRTFGGYTF; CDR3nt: TGTGCCAGCAGTTTGGGGGGGCGCACCTTCGGGGGCTACACCTTC
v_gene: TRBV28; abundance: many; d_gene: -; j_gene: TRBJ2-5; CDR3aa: CASSLSGRGSETQYF; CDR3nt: TGTGCCAGCAGTTTATCGGGCAGGGGAAGTGAGACCCAGTACTTC
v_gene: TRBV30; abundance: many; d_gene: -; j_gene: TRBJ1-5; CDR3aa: CAWGGQVARPQHF; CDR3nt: TGTGCCTGGGGGGGGCAGGTCGCACGGCCCCAGCATTTT
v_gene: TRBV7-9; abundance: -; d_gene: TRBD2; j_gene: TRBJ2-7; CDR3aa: CASSLGAGGISYEQYF; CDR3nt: TGTGCCAGCAGCTTAGGAGCGGGGGGCATATCCTACGAGCAGTACTTC
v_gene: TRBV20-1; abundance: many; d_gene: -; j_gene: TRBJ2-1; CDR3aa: CSANLGGSGNEQFF; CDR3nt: TGCAGTGCTAACCTAGGGGGTTCAGGCAATGAGCAGTTCTTC
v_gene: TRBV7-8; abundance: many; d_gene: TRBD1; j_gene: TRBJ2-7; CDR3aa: CASSLDRGAGGLNEQYF; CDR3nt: TGTGCCAGCAGCTTAGATAGAGGGGCAGGGGGCCTGAACGAGCAGTACTTC
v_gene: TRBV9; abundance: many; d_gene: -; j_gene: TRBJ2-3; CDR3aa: CASSRLGSFSTDTQYF; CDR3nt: TGTGCCAGCAGTCGGCTGGGGTCCTTTAGCACAGATACGCAGTATTTT
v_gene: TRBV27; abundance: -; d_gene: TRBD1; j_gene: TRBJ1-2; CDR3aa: CASSLSAGGDYTF; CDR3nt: TGTGCCAGCAGTTTATCCGCAGGGGGGGACTACACCTTC
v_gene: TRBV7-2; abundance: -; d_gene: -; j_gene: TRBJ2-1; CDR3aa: CASTGLSVGEQFF; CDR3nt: TGTGCCAGCACCGGCTTATCTGTTGGTGAGCAGTTCTTC
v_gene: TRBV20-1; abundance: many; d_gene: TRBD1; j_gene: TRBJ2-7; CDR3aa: CSASIQGAFDEQYF; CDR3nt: TGCAGTGCTAGCATACAGGGGGCGTTCGACGAGCAGTACTTC
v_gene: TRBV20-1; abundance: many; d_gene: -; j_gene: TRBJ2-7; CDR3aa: CSVGVHEQYF; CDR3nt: TGCAGTGTTGGGGTCCACGAGCAGTACTTC